This T cell receptor beta chain was sequenced for a study of T cells in Graves' hyperthyroidism and ophthalmopathy. Overall study context: Sampling of peripheral blood happened at initial diagnosis, prior to any treatment.

General study results and limits: Blood also held most thyroid clonotypes expanded beyond 0.001.

In this sample, this clonotype turned up a few times. Its matching antigen is unknown. TCR beta CDR3 regions were amplified from RNA transcripts. The TCR CDR3 was amplified in a first-round RT-PCR using the HTBI primer set. TCRdb reprocessed the multiplex PCR reads with MiXCR, giving one entry per CDR3 protein. The sample shows about 640,000 distinct CDR3 sequences, roughly 20% of them seen only once. This clonotype originated in a man aged 30 to 45 with Graves' ophthalmopathy. Sequencing used blood.

In DNA, the CDR3 is TGCGCCAGCAGCTTGGGGGCTAGCGGGAGTGGGAATGAGCAGTTCTTC. It is translated as CASSLGASGSGNEQFF. This chain connects TRBV5-1 to TRBJ2-1; 10 nucleotides line up with TRBD2. The CDR3 consists of 16 residues. V was clipped by 0 bases and J by 7 bases; unmatched bases: 7. In germline, CDR1 is SGHRS, CDR2 YFSETQ. Full variable domain (missing parts from reference TRBV5-1 and TRBJ2-1): KAGVTQTPRYLIKTRGQQVTLSCSPISGHRSVSWYQQTPGQGLQFLFEYFSETQRNKGNFPGRFSGRQFSNSRSEMNVSTLELGDSALYLCASSLGASGSGNEQFFGPGTRLTVL.